Below are 4 T cell receptor beta chains sequenced from a single sample in a study of vaccination and CD4 T cells after COVID-19. No cognate antigen is known for these TCRs. Treatment denoted: roughly ten-day PBMC culture with coronavirus spike peptide pools or control peptides (ViraFEST assay). The Oncomine TCR Beta short-read assay generated sequence data from the DNA of cultured CD4+ T cells. One entry per CDR3 protein results from TCRdb running MiXCR on the PCR reads. This table has around 18,000 distinct CDR3 sequences, 40% to 60% appearing once. The sample in question was CD4+ T cells from blood, cultured in vitro, obtained before SARS-CoV-2 vaccination. The receptors here all came from a human donor who had recovered from COVID-19.

J is TRBJ2-5 and V is TRBV7-2; either TRBD1 or TRBD2 may supply D (6 bases each). V was clipped by 5 bases and J by 4 bases, with 17 bases between them. The CDR3 totals 15 residues. The germline CDR1 and CDR2 sequences are SGHTA and FQGNSA. The DNA of the CDR3 is TGTGCCAGCAGCAATGGGGACGGGGGCCGAGAGACCCAGTACTTC. This gives the protein CASSNGDGGRETQYF. The full variable domain, with the rest looked up from reference TRBV7-2 and TRBJ2-5, is GAGVSQSPSNKVTEKGKDVELRCDPISGHTALYWYRQSLGQGLEFLIYFQGNSAPDKSGLPSDRFSAERTGGSVSTLTIQRTQQEDSAVYLCASSNGDGGRETQYFGPGTRLLVL.

This chain links TRBV19 with TRBJ2-1; TRBD1 is a possible D gene (8 bases). V gave up 5 bases and J gave up 8 bases, with 19 bases separating them. This CDR3 spans 15 amino acids. Per the germline V gene, CDR1 is LNHDA and CDR2 is SQIVND (reference sequence). DNA of the CDR3: TGTGCCAGTAGTTCCTCGGACAGGGAGGGGCATGAGCAGTTCTTC. This gives the protein CASSSSDREGHEQFF. Drawing the rest from reference TRBV19 and TRBJ2-1, the complete variable domain is DGGITQSPKYLFRKEGQNVTLSCEQNLNHDAMYWYRQDPGQGLRLIYYSQIVNDFQKGDIAEGYSVSREKKESFPLTVTSAQKNPTAFYLCASSSSDREGHEQFFGPGTRLTVL.

V is TRBV30 and J is TRBJ1-1, with a weak D call TRBD1 (5 bases). The CDR3 runs 15 residues. V lost 5 bases and J 1 base, leaving 17 bases between the germline ends. Per germline, CDR1 GTSNPN and CDR2 SVGIG (reference sequence). This chain's CDR3 is CAWVARGGPNTEAFF. The CDR3 bases are TGTGCCTGGGTCGCTAGGGGAGGGCCGAACACTGAAGCTTTCTTT.

The chain combines TRBV6-1 with TRBJ2-1, with D possibly TRBD2 on 6 matching bases. Germline CDR1 reads MNHNS; CDR2 reads SASEGT. The CDR3 length is 15 residues. Between the trimmed V and J ends, which lost 8 bases and 8 bases, there was a span of 22 bases. This CDR3 reads CASRDSAQVIHEQFF. As DNA, the CDR3 is TGTGCCAGCCGGGACTCCGCGCAGGTTATCCATGAGCAGTTCTTC.